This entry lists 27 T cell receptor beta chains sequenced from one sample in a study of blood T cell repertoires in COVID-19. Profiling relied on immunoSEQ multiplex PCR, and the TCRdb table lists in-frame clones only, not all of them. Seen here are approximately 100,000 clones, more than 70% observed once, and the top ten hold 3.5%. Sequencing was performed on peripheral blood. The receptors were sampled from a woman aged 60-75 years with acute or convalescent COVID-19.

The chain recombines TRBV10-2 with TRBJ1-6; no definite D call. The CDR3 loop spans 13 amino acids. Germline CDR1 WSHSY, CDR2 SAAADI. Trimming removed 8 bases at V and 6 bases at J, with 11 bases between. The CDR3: CASLGVINSPLHF. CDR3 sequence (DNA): TGCGCCAGCCTCGGGGTTATTAATTCACCCCTCCACTTT.

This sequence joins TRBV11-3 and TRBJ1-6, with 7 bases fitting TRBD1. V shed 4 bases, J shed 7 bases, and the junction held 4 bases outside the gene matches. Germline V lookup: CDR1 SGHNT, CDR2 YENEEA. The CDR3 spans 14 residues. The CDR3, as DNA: TGTGCCAGCAGCTCGACAGGGATGAATTCACCCCTCCACTTT. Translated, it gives CASSSTGMNSPLHF.

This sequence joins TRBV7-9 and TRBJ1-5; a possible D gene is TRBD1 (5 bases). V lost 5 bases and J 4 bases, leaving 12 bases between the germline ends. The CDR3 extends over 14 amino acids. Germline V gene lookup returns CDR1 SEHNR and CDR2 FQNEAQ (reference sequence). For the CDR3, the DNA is TGTGCCAGCAGCATAGACAGCGGAAATCAGCCCCAGCATTTT. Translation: CASSIDSGNQPQHF.

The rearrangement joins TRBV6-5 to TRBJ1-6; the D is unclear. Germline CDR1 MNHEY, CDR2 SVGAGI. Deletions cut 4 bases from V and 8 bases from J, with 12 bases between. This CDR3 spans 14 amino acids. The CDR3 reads CASSFVSSDSPLHF. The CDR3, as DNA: TGTGCCAGCAGTTTCGTGAGTAGCGATTCACCCCTCCACTTT.

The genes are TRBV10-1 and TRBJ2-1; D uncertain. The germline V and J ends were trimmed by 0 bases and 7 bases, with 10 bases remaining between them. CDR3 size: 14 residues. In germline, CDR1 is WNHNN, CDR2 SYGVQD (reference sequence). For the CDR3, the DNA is TGCGCCAGCAGTGAGTCTGTAGCAACGAATGAGCAGTTCTTC. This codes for CASSESVATNEQFF.

The CDR3 DNA reads TGTGCCAGCAGTCCGGGGGGACTAGGCGACTCACGACTCACAGATACGCAGTATTTT. It yields the protein CASSPGGLGDSRLTDTQYF. The chain carries TRBV6-2 or TRBV6-3 and TRBJ2-3; 8 bases agree with TRBD2. The trim removed 5 bases at V and 2 bases at J, leaving 18 bases unmatched. Germline V CDR1 and CDR2: MNHEY, SVGEGT. This CDR3 comprises 19 residues.

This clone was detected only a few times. Here the CDR3 reads CASSPSAGTGATEAFF. CDR3 DNA sequence: TGTGCCAGCTCACCCAGCGCCGGGACAGGGGCCACTGAAGCTTTCTTT. This sequence joins TRBV18 and TRBJ1-1; 10 nucleotides agree with TRBD1. V dropped 3 bases and J dropped 4; count of bases not matched to a gene: 8. Germline V gene data show CDR1 as KGHSH and CDR2 as LQKENI. The CDR3 is 16 amino acids.

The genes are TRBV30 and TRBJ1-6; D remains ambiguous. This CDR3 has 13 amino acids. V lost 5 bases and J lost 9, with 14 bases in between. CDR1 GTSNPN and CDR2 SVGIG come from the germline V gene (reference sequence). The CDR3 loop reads CAWLPVIGSPLHF. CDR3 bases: TGTGCCTGGCTACCTGTAATTGGTTCACCCCTCCACTTT.

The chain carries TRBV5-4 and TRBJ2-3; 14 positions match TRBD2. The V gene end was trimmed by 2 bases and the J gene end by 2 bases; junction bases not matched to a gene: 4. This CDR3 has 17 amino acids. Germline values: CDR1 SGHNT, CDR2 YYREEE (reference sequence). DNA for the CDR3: TGTGCCAGCAGCTTTGGACTAGCGGGAGGAGCCACAGATACGCAGTATTTT. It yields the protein CASSFGLAGGATDTQYF.

CDR3 DNA: TGTGCCAGCAAACTTCTAGCGGGAGCCACAGATACGCAGTATTTT. As protein: CASKLLAGATDTQYF. J is TRBJ2-3 and V is TRBV2; 10 nucleotides line up with TRBD2. Germline assignment: CDR1 SNHLY and CDR2 FYNNEI. CDR3 length: 15 residues. With V trimmed by 7 bases and J by 2 bases, 6 bases remained unmatched. The full variable domain, completed using reference TRBV2 and TRBJ2-3, is EPEVTQTPSHQVTQMGQEVILRCVPISNHLYFYWYRQILGQKVEFLVSFYNNEISEKSEIFDDQFSVERPDGSNFTLKIRSTKLEDSAMYFCASKLLAGATDTQYFGPGTRLTVL.

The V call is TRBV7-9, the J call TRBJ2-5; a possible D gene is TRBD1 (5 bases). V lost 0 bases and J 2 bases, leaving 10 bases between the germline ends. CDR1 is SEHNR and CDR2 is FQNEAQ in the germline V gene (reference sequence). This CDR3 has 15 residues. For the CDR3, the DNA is TGTGCCAGCAGCTTAGCGCTGGGGCGGCAAGAGACCCAGTACTTC. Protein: CASSLALGRQETQYF. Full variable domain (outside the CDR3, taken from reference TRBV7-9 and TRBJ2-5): DTGVSQNPRHKITKRGQNVTFRCDPISEHNRLYWYRQTLGQGPEFLTYFQNEAQLEKSRLLSDRFSAERPKGSFSTLEIQRTEQGDSAMYLCASSLALGRQETQYFGPGTRLLVL.

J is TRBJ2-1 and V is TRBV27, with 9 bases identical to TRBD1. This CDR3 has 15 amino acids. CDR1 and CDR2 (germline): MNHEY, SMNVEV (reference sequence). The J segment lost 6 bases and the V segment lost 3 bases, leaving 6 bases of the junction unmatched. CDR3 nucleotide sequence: TGTGCCAGCAGTTTTGGGACAGGGCGCTCCAATGAGCAGTTCTTC. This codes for CASSFGTGRSNEQFF.

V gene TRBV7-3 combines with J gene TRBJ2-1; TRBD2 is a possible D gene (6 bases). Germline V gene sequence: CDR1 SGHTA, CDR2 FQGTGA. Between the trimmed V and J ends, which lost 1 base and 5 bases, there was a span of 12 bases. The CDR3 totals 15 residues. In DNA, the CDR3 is TGTGCCAGCAGCTTAAGCGCGGAGGGTCACAATGAGCAGTTCTTC. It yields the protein CASSLSAEGHNEQFF.

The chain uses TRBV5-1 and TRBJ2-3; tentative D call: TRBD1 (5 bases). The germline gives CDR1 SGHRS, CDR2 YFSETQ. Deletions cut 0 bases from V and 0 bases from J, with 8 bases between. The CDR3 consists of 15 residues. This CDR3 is CASSLAQGSTDTQYF. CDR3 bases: TGCGCCAGCAGCTTGGCGCAGGGTAGCACAGATACGCAGTATTTT.

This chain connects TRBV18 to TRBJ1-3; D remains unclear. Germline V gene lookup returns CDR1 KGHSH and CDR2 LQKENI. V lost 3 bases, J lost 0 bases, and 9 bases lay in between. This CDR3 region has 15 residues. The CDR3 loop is CASSPVPSSGNTIYF. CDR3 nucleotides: TGTGCCAGCTCACCGGTACCCAGCTCTGGAAACACCATATATTTT. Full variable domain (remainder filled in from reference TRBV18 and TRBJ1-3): NAGVMQNPRHLVRRRGQEARLRCSPMKGHSHVYWYRQLPEEGLKFMVYLQKENIIDESGMPKERFSAEFPKEGPSILRIQQVVRGDSAAYFCASSPVPSSGNTIYFGEGSWLTVV.

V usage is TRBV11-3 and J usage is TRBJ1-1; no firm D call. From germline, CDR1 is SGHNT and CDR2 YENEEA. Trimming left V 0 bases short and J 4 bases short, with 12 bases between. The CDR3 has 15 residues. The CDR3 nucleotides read TGTGCCAGCAGCTTAGAAGGGAGCGTCGGCACTGAAGCTTTCTTT. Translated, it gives CASSLEGSVGTEAFF.

The CDR3 loop is CASATGVNEKLFF. The CDR3 DNA reads as TGTGCCAGCGCGACAGGGGTTAATGAAAAACTGTTTTTT. This sequence joins TRBV18 and TRBJ1-4; 8 nucleotides agree with TRBD1. Germline loops: CDR1 KGHSH, CDR2 LQKENI. CDR3 length: 13 residues. The junction had 3 bases not matched to a gene; V was cut back by 8 bases and J by 4 bases. The full variable domain, its missing parts supplied by reference TRBV18 and TRBJ1-4, is NAGVMQNPRHLVRRRGQEARLRCSPMKGHSHVYWYRQLPEEGLKFMVYLQKENIIDESGMPKERFSAEFPKEGPSILRIQQVVRGDSAAYFCASATGVNEKLFFGSGTQLSVL.

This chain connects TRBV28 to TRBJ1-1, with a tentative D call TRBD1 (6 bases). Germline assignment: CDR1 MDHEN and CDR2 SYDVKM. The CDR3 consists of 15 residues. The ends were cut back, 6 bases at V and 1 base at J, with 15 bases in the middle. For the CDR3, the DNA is TGTGCCAGCAGCGCCTCCAGGGGCCCGAACACTGAAGCTTTCTTT. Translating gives CASSASRGPNTEAFF. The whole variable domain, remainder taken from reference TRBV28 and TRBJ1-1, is DVKVTQSSRYLVKRTGEKVFLECVQDMDHENMFWYRQDPGLGLRLIYFSYDVKMKEKGDIPEGYSVSREKKERFSLILESASTNQTSMYLCASSASRGPNTEAFFGQGTRLTVV.

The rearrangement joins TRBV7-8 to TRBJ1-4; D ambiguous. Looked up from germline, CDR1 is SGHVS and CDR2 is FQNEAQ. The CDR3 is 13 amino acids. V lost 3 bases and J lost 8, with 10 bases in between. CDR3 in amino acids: CASSFGEAEKLFF. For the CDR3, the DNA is TGTGCCAGCAGCTTTGGTGAAGCGGAAAAACTGTTTTTT.

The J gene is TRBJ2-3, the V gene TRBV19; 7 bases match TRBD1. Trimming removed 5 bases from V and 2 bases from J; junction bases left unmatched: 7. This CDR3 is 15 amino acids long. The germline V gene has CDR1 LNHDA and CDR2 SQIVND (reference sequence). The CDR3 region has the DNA TGTGCCAGTAGTTCCGACAGGGTGGTCACAGATACGCAGTATTTT. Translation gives CASSSDRVVTDTQYF.

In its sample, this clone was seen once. The CDR3: CASKGASPPYEQYF. The CDR3 DNA is TGTGCCAGTAAGGGGGCTTCCCCCCCCTACGAGCAGTACTTC. The chain carries TRBV19 and TRBJ2-7; 7 nucleotides match TRBD1. Unmatched junction bases numbered 8, after V lost 7 bases and J lost 2 bases. Germline CDR1 and CDR2: LNHDA and SQIVND (reference sequence). CDR3 length: 14 residues.

The DNA for the CDR3 is TGTGCCAGCAGCCCGACAGGGGGGGCTCAGCCCCAGCATTTT. Encoded protein: CASSPTGGAQPQHF. The chain recombines TRBV6-6 with TRBJ1-5, with 9 bases that match TRBD1. The trim removed 6 bases at V and 6 bases at J, leaving 6 bases unmatched. This CDR3 region has 14 residues. Germline lookup yields CDR1 MNHNY and CDR2 SVGAGI (reference sequence).

The CDR3 loop reads CACSKNGVIKAFF. The CDR3 DNA reads TGTGCCTGCTCTAAAAACGGGGTAATTAAAGCTTTCTTT. This rearrangement joins TRBV30 to TRBJ1-1; no clear D gene. The CDR3 consists of 13 residues. V shed 6 bases and J shed 9 bases, with 20 bases lying between them. The germline gives CDR1 GTSNPN, CDR2 SVGIG (reference sequence).

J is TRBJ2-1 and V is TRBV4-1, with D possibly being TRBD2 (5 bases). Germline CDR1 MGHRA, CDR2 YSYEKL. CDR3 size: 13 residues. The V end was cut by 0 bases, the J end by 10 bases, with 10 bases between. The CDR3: CASSQDIGVEQFF. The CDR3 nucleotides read TGCGCCAGCAGCCAAGATATCGGGGTCGAGCAGTTCTTC.

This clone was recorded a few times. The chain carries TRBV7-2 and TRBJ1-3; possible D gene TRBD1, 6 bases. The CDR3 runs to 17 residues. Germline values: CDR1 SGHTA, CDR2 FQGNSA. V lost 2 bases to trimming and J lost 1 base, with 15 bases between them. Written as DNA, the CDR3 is TGTGCCAGCAGCTTAACTACAGGGTCAGGTTCTGGAAACACCATATATTTT. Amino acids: CASSLTTGSGSGNTIYF.

This chain's CDR3 is CASSADLRDRPYNEQFF. Here the CDR3 DNA reads TGTGCCAGCAGCGCCGACCTCCGGGACAGACCCTACAATGAGCAGTTCTTC. The rearrangement links TRBV5-4 to TRBJ2-1, with TRBD1 matching 7 bases. This CDR3 region has 17 residues. Germline loops: CDR1 SGHNT, CDR2 YYREEE (reference sequence). V lost 4 bases, J lost 2 bases, and 12 bases stayed unmatched.

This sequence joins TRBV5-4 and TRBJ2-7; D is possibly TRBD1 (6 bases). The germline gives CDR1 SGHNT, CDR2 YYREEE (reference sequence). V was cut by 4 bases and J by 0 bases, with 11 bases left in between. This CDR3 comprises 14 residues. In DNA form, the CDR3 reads TGTGCCAGCAGCGACGGACAGACCTCCTACGAGCAGTACTTC. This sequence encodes CASSDGQTSYEQYF.